The next 22 T cell receptor beta chains were all read from a single sample in a study of blood T cells in healthy people across ages (dated by TCRdb to the mid-2010s). Libraries were built with 5' RACE. Sequencing instrument: Illumina HiSeq 2500. A second PCR of about 7 to 12 cycles was run with a J-beta primer mix and a sample-barcoded 5' primer. TCRdb trimmed public reads at Q25 via fastp, called clones via MiXCR and kept in-frame beta chains. When rows share a CDR3 protein, they turn into one entry using the most common DNA and genes. Across this sample there are hundreds of thousands of distinct CDR3 sequences, with under 55% seen only once. The leading ten clones occupy roughly 18% of the sample. The specimen was blood. The origin of the receptors is a man aged 60-69 years in good health.

On this clonotype itself: One end of the junction varies from germline; a read error may be responsible. The chain employs TRBV6-2 or TRBV6-3 and TRBJ1-1; the D gene is possibly TRBD1 (6 bases). Germline CDR1 reads MNHEY; CDR2 reads SVGEGT. CDR3 length: 13 amino acids. CDR3 nucleotide sequence: TGTGCCGGCAGTTATCAGGGGTTTACTGAAGCTTTCTTT. Protein sequence: CAGSYQGFTEAFF.

This clonotype was counted between two and nine times. The chain links TRBV12-3 or TRBV12-4 to TRBJ2-1; 10 bases fit TRBD1. With 7 bases clipped from V and 6 bases from J, the junction kept 12 bases outside the gene matches. The CDR3 contains 16 residues. In DNA form, the CDR3 reads TGTGCCAGCACCCAGGCAGGGACAGGGGTGTTCAATGAGCAGTTCTTC. Translated, it gives CASTQAGTGVFNEQFF.

In this sample, this clonotype turned up many times. Sequence at one end of the junction differs from germline and may be a read error. In nucleotides, the CDR3 is TGCAGTGCTCTTCAAGAGGCCCAGTACTTC. Its translation is CSALQEAQYF. The chain recombines TRBV20-1 with TRBJ2-5; D ambiguous. The germline V gene encodes CDR1 DFQATT and CDR2 SNEGSKA (reference sequence). This CDR3 comprises 10 residues.

The chain has TRBV20-1 and TRBJ1-4, with no clear D. The CDR3 is 15 residues long. CDR1 is DFQATT, CDR2 SNEGSKA, per germline (reference sequence). V shed 1 base and J shed 7 bases, with 16 bases lying between them. CDR3 region: CSARGRSNQAEKLFF. In DNA form, the CDR3 reads TGCAGTGCTAGAGGAAGATCAAATCAAGCTGAAAAACTGTTTTTT.

The chain employs TRBV6-2 or TRBV6-3 and TRBJ2-1, with 14 bases identical to TRBD2. CDR3 length: 18 amino acids. Germline CDR1 and CDR2: MNHEY and SVGEGT. The J segment lost 6 bases and the V segment lost 3 bases, leaving 10 bases of the junction unmatched. CDR3 region: CASSYPRTSGGYRNEQFF. DNA for the CDR3: TGTGCCAGCAGTTATCCCCGGACTAGCGGGGGGTACCGCAATGAGCAGTTCTTC.

Only a few counts were recorded for this clonotype. This chain links TRBV7-2 with TRBJ1-1, with D uncertain. CDR1 and CDR2 from the germline V gene are SGHTA and FQGNSA. The length of the CDR3 is 14 residues. Trimming pared 2 bases from V and 4 bases from J, leaving 11 bases between. CDR3 in DNA: TGTGCCAGCAGCTTATGGGCGGGGAGCACTGAAGCTTTCTTT. It translates to CASSLWAGSTEAFF.

The chain combines TRBV9 with TRBJ2-3, with a weak D call TRBD2 (6 bases). Deletions cut 4 bases from V and 2 bases from J, with 17 bases between. Looked up from germline, CDR1 is SGDLS and CDR2 is YYNGEE. The CDR3 extends over 16 amino acids. Here the CDR3 DNA reads TGTGCCAGCAGCAAGAAGGGCGGGGATTACACAGATACGCAGTATTTT. Its protein product is CASSKKGGDYTDTQYF.

The gene calls are TRBV7-2 and TRBJ2-7, with a tentative D call TRBD1 (6 bases). V was trimmed by 5 bases and J by 10 bases, leaving 18 bases between them. The CDR3 consists of 13 residues. CDR1 is SGHTA, CDR2 FQGNSA, per germline. In DNA, the CDR3 is TGTGCCAGCAGCGATTCTTGGGCAGGGGTTCAGTACTTC. This translates into CASSDSWAGVQYF. The whole variable domain, filled in from reference TRBV7-2 and TRBJ2-7, reads GAGVSQSPSNKVTEKGKDVELRCDPISGHTALYWYRQSLGQGLEFLIYFQGNSAPDKSGLPSDRFSAERTGGSVSTLTIQRTQQEDSAVYLCASSDSWAGVQYFGPGTRLTVT.

This clonotype occurred a few times. This chain joins TRBV5-1 and TRBJ1-2, with a possible D match to TRBD1 (5 bases). Germline lookup yields CDR1 SGHRS and CDR2 YFSETQ. The CDR3 contains 13 residues. V lost 4 bases to trimming and J lost 7 bases, with 14 bases between them. The CDR3 nucleotides read TGCGCCAGCAGCCGCGGGGGGGTCTTTGGCTACACCTTC. The encoded protein is CASSRGGVFGYTF.

The rearrangement links TRBV15 to TRBJ1-6, with 7 bases identical to TRBD1. Germline lookup yields CDR1 LNHNV and CDR2 YYDKDF (reference sequence). Losses at the gene ends were 5 bases for V and 7 bases for J; bases not matched to a gene: 5. This CDR3 region has 14 residues. The CDR3 coding sequence is TGTGCCACCAGCCCGGGGACAGACAATTCACCCCTCCACTTT. This sequence encodes CATSPGTDNSPLHF.

The chain carries TRBV5-1 and TRBJ2-7; D may correspond to TRBD1 or TRBD2 (6 bases each). The CDR3 sequence is 15 residues long. CDR1 and CDR2 (germline): SGHRS, YFSETQ. V dropped 0 bases and J dropped 5 bases, with 15 bases sitting between them. CDR3 DNA sequence: TGCGCCAGCAGCTTGGGGGGGGCGCGTCTAAACGAGCAGTACTTC. Translation: CASSLGGARLNEQYF.

This clonotype was counted only a few times. CDR3 in amino acids: CSALQGLGDNIQYF. The CDR3 DNA reads TGCAGTGCTCTACAGGGACTAGGGGACAACATTCAGTACTTC. V is TRBV20-1 and J is TRBJ2-4; 8 bases match TRBD2. From germline, CDR1 is DFQATT and CDR2 SNEGSKA (reference sequence). This CDR3 is 14 amino acids long. After removal of 5 bases from V and 7 bases from J, the junction contained 10 bases not matched to a gene.

The rearrangement joins TRBV20-1 to TRBJ2-2, with D uncertain. Germline values: CDR1 DFQATT, CDR2 SNEGSKA (reference sequence). V was cut by 2 bases and J by 3 bases, with 7 bases left in between. This CDR3 has 13 amino acids. The CDR3 DNA reads TGCAGTGCTAGAACTGAATACACCGGGGAGCTGTTTTTT. It specifies CSARTEYTGELFF.

The chain employs TRBV6-2 or TRBV6-3 and TRBJ2-7; TRBD2 aligns across 7 bases. Per germline, CDR1 MNHEY and CDR2 SVGEGT. The CDR3 extends over 14 amino acids. V gave up 5 bases and J gave up 5 bases; unmatched junction bases: 9. The CDR3: CASSPGGTIHEQYF. The CDR3 DNA follows: TGTGCCAGCAGTCCCGGAGGGACTATCCACGAGCAGTACTTC.

This clonotype has only a few counts. The J gene is TRBJ2-7, the V gene TRBV6-5; no definite D call. This CDR3 comprises 12 residues. V shed 2 bases and J shed 3 bases, with 5 bases lying between them. Germline values: CDR1 MNHEY, CDR2 SVGAGI. CDR3: CASSYKGYEQYF. CDR3 bases: TGTGCCAGCAGTTACAAGGGCTACGAGCAGTACTTC.

The chain recombines TRBV6-1 with TRBJ2-7; no clear D gene. V gave up 3 bases and J gave up 0 bases, with 21 bases separating them. Germline V gives CDR1 MNHNS, CDR2 SASEGT. The length of the CDR3 is 18 residues. CDR3 sequence: CASSDPRSVAVSSYEQYF. The CDR3 nucleotides read TGTGCCAGCAGTGACCCCCGGTCTGTGGCCGTGAGCTCCTACGAGCAGTACTTC.

The V gene is TRBV25-1, the J gene TRBJ2-5, with D possibly called TRBD1 or TRBD2 (7 bases each). Trimming shortened V by 6 bases and J by 5 bases, and 22 bases separated the two germline ends. The CDR3 contains 16 residues. CDR1 and CDR2 (germline): MGHDK, SYGVNS. The CDR3 reads CASSPGGGVRIETQYF. CDR3 coding DNA: TGTGCCAGCAGCCCAGGGGGGGGCGTGAGAATCGAGACCCAGTACTTC.

The V and J genes are TRBV20-1 and TRBJ2-1, with 13 positions matching TRBD2. V was clipped by 0 bases and J by 8 bases; unmatched bases: 4. Germline-derived CDR1 and CDR2 are DFQATT and SNEGSKA (reference sequence). This CDR3 has 15 residues. The CDR3 region has the DNA TGCAGTGCTAGAGACGGACTAGCGGGGGCATATGAGCAGTTCTTC. Amino acid sequence: CSARDGLAGAYEQFF.

This clonotype has more than one count but fewer than ten. The V call is TRBV20-1, the J call TRBJ2-5; the match to TRBD1 covers 7 bases. The DNA end favors TRBJ2-7, so the J call may be wrong. This CDR3 contains 19 residues. Germline values: CDR1 DFQATT, CDR2 SNEGSKA (reference sequence). The CDR3 region is CSARDPLGGRDRESGEQYF. The DNA for the CDR3 is TGCAGTGCTAGAGATCCCCTGGGTGGCCGAGACAGGGAATCAGGCGAGCAGTACTTC.

This clonotype showed up just a few times. J is TRBJ2-3 and V is TRBV11-2, with 9 bases matching TRBD1. CDR1 SGHAT and CDR2 FQNNGV come from the germline V gene. The CDR3 totals 16 residues. Trimming removed 6 bases from V and 1 base from J; junction bases left unmatched: 8. The chain's CDR3 is CASSPPGQGRTDTQYF. CDR3 DNA: TGTGCCAGCAGTCCACCGGGACAGGGCCGCACAGATACGCAGTATTTT.

This clonotype was recorded a few times. The V call is TRBV4-3, the J call TRBJ1-6; D is uncertain. The germline V and J ends were trimmed by 0 bases and 6 bases, with 21 bases remaining between them. The germline V gene has CDR1 LGHNA and CDR2 YSLEER. The CDR3 loop spans 19 amino acids. The CDR3 loop reads CASSQDRQDLSRTNSPLHF. The DNA for the CDR3 is TGCGCCAGCAGCCAAGATCGCCAGGACCTTAGCAGGACTAATTCACCCCTCCACTTT.

The chain is built from TRBV4-3 and TRBJ2-1, with TRBD2 identical over 9 bases. The CDR3 runs to 17 residues. Germline-derived CDR1 and CDR2 are LGHNA and YSLEER. After removal of 4 bases from V and 10 bases from J, the junction contained 17 bases not matched to a gene. CDR3 protein: CASSLDKASGELGEQFF. CDR3 sequence (DNA): TGCGCCAGCAGCCTAGATAAGGCTAGCGGGGAGCTTGGGGAGCAGTTCTTC.